These 3 T cell receptor beta chains originate from one sample sequenced in a study of cytomegalovirus exposure and HLA in healthy donors. Researchers ran the PCR with 60 Vbeta and 13 Jbeta primers. Using immunoSEQ multiplex PCR, the repertoire was profiled, and TCRdb retains in-frame clones only, with some absent. The sample contains 200,000 or so clones, approximately 83% of which appear only once. The source material was PBMCs. The receptor source for this set is a boy between 2 and 15 years old in good health and CMV-seronegative.

This clone has just a few counts. The J gene is TRBJ2-7, the V gene TRBV7-6; tentative D call: TRBD1 (6 bases). The germline V gene encodes CDR1 SGHVS and CDR2 FNYEAQ. The CDR3 is 14 residues long. The V end lost 4 bases, the J end lost 2 bases, and 12 bases lay between the germline ends. The CDR3 loop is CASSSTGIPYEQYF. CDR3 nucleotides: TGTGCCAGCAGCTCCACAGGGATCCCCTACGAGCAGTACTTC.

The rearrangement uses TRBV7-9 and TRBJ2-5, with D unresolved. The J call may be wrong; the DNA end is better matched by TRBJ2-7. CDR1 and CDR2 (germline): SEHNR, FQNEAQ (reference sequence). The CDR3 is 13 residues long. CDR3 amino acids: CASSRTLYYEQYF. The CDR3 DNA is TGTGCCAGCAGCCGCACCCTATACTACGAGCAGTACTTC.

This clone was recorded a few times. Other DNA sequences in this specimen translate into the identical CDR3. J is TRBJ2-7 and V is TRBV20-1, with D hard to call. Trimming took 5 bases from V and 0 from J, leaving 5 bases between them. The CDR3 spans 11 residues. The germline CDR1 and CDR2 sequences are DFQATT and SNEGSKA (reference sequence). CDR3 sequence: CSAPSSYEQYF. The CDR3 DNA reads as TGCAGTGCTCCCTCCTCCTACGAGCAGTACTTC.